The rows below give T cell receptor beta chains drawn from one sample of a study of cytomegalovirus exposure and HLA in healthy donors. Profiled with immunoSEQ multiplex PCR; TCRdb holds only in-frame clones, not every one. This table has about 160,000 clones, 65% to 85% appearing once. The material sequenced was PBMCs. Receptors were obtained from a woman between 50 and 59 years old in good health and CMV-seropositive. CDR3s include the opening cysteine and the closing phenylalanine or tryptophan. A D gene is named only where the DNA matches it firmly. Where a row states a size, it is once, few, many or the class of an expanded clone; other rows omit it.

v_call: TRBV7-9; d_call: .; clone_size: .; j_call: TRBJ1-5; cdr3_nt: TGTGCCAGCAGCCAAGGTCGGGAACCTGAGCATTTT; cdr3_aa: CASSQGREPEHF
v_call: TRBV6-6; d_call: .; clone_size: once; j_call: TRBJ2-3; cdr3_nt: TGTGCCAGCAGCTGGACAGAGACCACAGATACGCAGTATTTT; cdr3_aa: CASSWTETTDTQYF
v_call: TRBV28; d_call: TRBD1; clone_size: .; j_call: TRBJ2-7; cdr3_nt: TGTGCCAGCAGTTTGGGGGGACAGGGACGTTCCGAGCAGTACTTC; cdr3_aa: CASSLGGQGRSEQYF
v_call: TRBV18; d_call: TRBD1; clone_size: .; j_call: TRBJ2-2; cdr3_nt: TGTGCCAGCTCACCCCGACAGGGGGCAACCGGGGAGCTGTTTTTT; cdr3_aa: CASSPRQGATGELFF
v_call: TRBV7-9; d_call: .; clone_size: once; j_call: TRBJ1-1; cdr3_nt: TGTGCCAGCAGCCCTCCGCAAACCGGGAAAGCTTTCTTT; cdr3_aa: CASSPPQTGKAFF
v_call: TRBV6-5; d_call: TRBD1; clone_size: once; j_call: TRBJ1-2; cdr3_nt: TGTGCCAGCAGTTACTCGATGGGACAGGGGGCTGATGGCTACACCTTC; cdr3_aa: CASSYSMGQGADGYTF
v_call: TRBV9; d_call: TRBD2; clone_size: .; j_call: TRBJ2-1; cdr3_nt: TGTGCCAGCAGCTCGTTGGCGGGAGAGTACAATGAGCAGTTCTTC; cdr3_aa: CASSSLAGEYNEQFF
v_call: TRBV7-9; d_call: .; clone_size: .; j_call: TRBJ2-1; cdr3_nt: TGTGCCAGCAGCCCCCTTGGTGGGGGCGGGTACAATGAGCAGTTCTTC; cdr3_aa: CASSPLGGGGYNEQFF
v_call: TRBV6-1; d_call: TRBD1; clone_size: .; j_call: TRBJ1-6; cdr3_nt: TGTGCCAGCAGAGACGTGGGACAGGGTAAATCACCCCTCCACTTT; cdr3_aa: CASRDVGQGKSPLHF
v_call: TRBV6-4; d_call: TRBD1; clone_size: .; j_call: TRBJ1-1; cdr3_nt: TGTGCCAGCAGTGACACGGGACAGGGGGCGGGCACTGAAGCTTTCTTT; cdr3_aa: CASSDTGQGAGTEAFF
v_call: TRBV4-3; d_call: TRBD2; clone_size: once; j_call: TRBJ2-7; cdr3_nt: TGCGCCAGCAGCCAGGGCCGGAGCGGGGGGACCTACGAGCAGTACTTC; cdr3_aa: CASSQGRSGGTYEQYF
v_call: TRBV6-5; d_call: .; clone_size: .; j_call: TRBJ2-7; cdr3_nt: TGTGCCAGCAGTCTTATGTGGAACAGGGCACACGAGCAGTACTTC; cdr3_aa: CASSLMWNRAHEQYF
v_call: TRBV5-1; d_call: TRBD1; clone_size: .; j_call: TRBJ1-6; cdr3_nt: TGCGCCAGCAGCTTGTCCCAGGGGGATAATTCACCCCTCCACTTT; cdr3_aa: CASSLSQGDNSPLHF
v_call: TRBV4-3; d_call: .; clone_size: once; j_call: TRBJ1-3; cdr3_nt: TGCGCCAGCAGCCAAGATGAGAGGGATAGCACCATATATTTT; cdr3_aa: CASSQDERDSTIYF
v_call: TRBV21-1; d_call: .; clone_size: .; j_call: TRBJ2-2; cdr3_nt: TGTGCCAGCAGCTCCCGCCCTCCAGGACAGGACTACACCGGGGAGCTGTTTTTT; cdr3_aa: CASSSRPPGQDYTGELFF
v_call: TRBV7-2; d_call: .; clone_size: .; j_call: TRBJ2-7; cdr3_nt: TGTGCCAGCAGCTTAGCGTCGAGGGAGCAGTACTTC; cdr3_aa: CASSLASREQYF
v_call: TRBV29-1; d_call: TRBD1; clone_size: .; j_call: TRBJ1-2; cdr3_nt: TGCAGCGTCGACAGAAGAGGGGGCTTTACCTTC; cdr3_aa: CSVDRRGGFTF
v_call: TRBV7-2; d_call: .; clone_size: .; j_call: TRBJ1-2; cdr3_nt: TGTGCCAGCAGCTTTAACAGTATCAACTATGGCTACACCTTC; cdr3_aa: CASSFNSINYGYTF
v_call: TRBV4-1; d_call: .; clone_size: once; j_call: TRBJ1-3; cdr3_nt: TGCGCCAGCAGCCAACCCCTAAACAGGGCTAGTGGAAACACCATATATTTT; cdr3_aa: CASSQPLNRASGNTIYF
v_call: TRBV27; d_call: TRBD2; clone_size: .; j_call: TRBJ2-5; cdr3_nt: TGTGCCAGCAGTTTGAGGGGACTAGCAGAGACCCAGTACTTC; cdr3_aa: CASSLRGLAETQYF
v_call: TRBV6-1; d_call: .; clone_size: .; j_call: TRBJ1-3; cdr3_nt: TGTGCCAGCAGTTTCAGGGCCGCAAACACCATATATTTT; cdr3_aa: CASSFRAANTIYF
v_call: TRBV28; d_call: .; clone_size: .; j_call: TRBJ1-2; cdr3_nt: TGTCTCTGTGGGGCCCTCGAGAATGGCTACACCTTC; cdr3_aa: CLCGALENGYTF
v_call: TRBV7-3; d_call: .; clone_size: .; j_call: TRBJ2-3; cdr3_nt: TGTGCCAGCTGCGTGTCGGGGGGCACAGATACGCAGTATTTT; cdr3_aa: CASCVSGGTDTQYF
v_call: TRBV18; d_call: .; clone_size: .; j_call: TRBJ2-5; cdr3_nt: TGTGCCAGCTCACCTTCCCCTCTACAAGAGACCCAGTACTTC; cdr3_aa: CASSPSPLQETQYF
v_call: TRBV19; d_call: TRBD1; clone_size: .; j_call: TRBJ1-4; cdr3_nt: TGTGCCAGTAGTGCTCCCGGGACAGGAAATGAAAAACTGTTTTTT; cdr3_aa: CASSAPGTGNEKLFF
v_call: TRBV6-5; d_call: .; clone_size: .; j_call: TRBJ1-2; cdr3_nt: TGTGCCAGCAGTTACACGGGGGAGGGCTACACCTTC; cdr3_aa: CASSYTGEGYTF
v_call: TRBV9; d_call: .; clone_size: .; j_call: TRBJ2-2; cdr3_nt: TGTGCCAGCAGAACAGGGCTCGCCACCGGGGAGCTGTTTTTT; cdr3_aa: CASRTGLATGELFF
v_call: TRBV7-2; d_call: TRBD2; clone_size: once; j_call: TRBJ2-2; cdr3_nt: TGTGCCAGCAGTCTCCGACTAGCAGAGACCGGGGAGCTGTTTTTT; cdr3_aa: CASSLRLAETGELFF
v_call: TRBV18; d_call: TRBD1; clone_size: few; j_call: TRBJ2-7; cdr3_nt: TGTGCCAGCACGCCGGGACAGGGAGCCTACGAGCAGTACTTC; cdr3_aa: CASTPGQGAYEQYF
v_call: TRBV4-2; d_call: TRBD1; clone_size: few; j_call: TRBJ1-1; cdr3_nt: TGTGCCAGCAGCCACCCGGGGAGAACAGGGGGCACTGAAGCTTTCTTT; cdr3_aa: CASSHPGRTGGTEAFF
v_call: TRBV14; d_call: .; clone_size: .; j_call: TRBJ2-7; cdr3_nt: TGTGCCAGCAGCCGAGACTGGGGCATAGCCTACGAGCAGTACTTC; cdr3_aa: CASSRDWGIAYEQYF
v_call: TRBV11-2; d_call: .; clone_size: once; j_call: TRBJ1-1; cdr3_nt: TGTGCCAGCAGCCCTTTAACTGAAGCTTTCTTT; cdr3_aa: CASSPLTEAFF
v_call: TRBV5-1; d_call: .; clone_size: .; j_call: TRBJ2-7; cdr3_nt: TGCGCCAGCAGCTCGCCGGGGGTCGAGCAGTACTTC; cdr3_aa: CASSSPGVEQYF
v_call: TRBV19; d_call: .; clone_size: once; j_call: TRBJ2-7; cdr3_nt: TGTGCCAGTAGCTTCAGCGGATCCTACGAGCAGTACTTC; cdr3_aa: CASSFSGSYEQYF
v_call: TRBV7-6; d_call: .; clone_size: .; j_call: TRBJ2-1; cdr3_nt: TGTGCCAGCAGCTTAGTGCCAGGGGTGAGGAATGAGCAGTTCTTC; cdr3_aa: CASSLVPGVRNEQFF
v_call: TRBV7-9; d_call: .; clone_size: .; j_call: TRBJ2-5; cdr3_nt: TGTGCCAGCAGCTCCCGAGGAGGGCCAGAGACCCAGTACTTC; cdr3_aa: CASSSRGGPETQYF
v_call: TRBV7-2; d_call: TRBD1; clone_size: .; j_call: TRBJ1-5; cdr3_nt: TGTGCCAGCAGCTTAGACGGGACAGGTTATTCTCAGCCCCAGCATTTT; cdr3_aa: CASSLDGTGYSQPQHF
v_call: TRBV2; d_call: TRBD1; clone_size: few; j_call: TRBJ1-1; cdr3_nt: TGTGCCAGCAGGCGGGGACAGGGGCACACTGAAGCTTTCTTT; cdr3_aa: CASRRGQGHTEAFF
v_call: TRBV19; d_call: .; clone_size: .; j_call: TRBJ2-4; cdr3_nt: TGTGCCAGTTCAGTCACCCCAGCCAAAAACATTCAGTACTTC; cdr3_aa: CASSVTPAKNIQYF
v_call: TRBV6-5; d_call: .; clone_size: few; j_call: TRBJ1-1; cdr3_nt: TGTGCCAGCAGTTACTCCTACTTACAGGGAACTGAAGCTTTCTTT; cdr3_aa: CASSYSYLQGTEAFF
v_call: TRBV9; d_call: .; clone_size: .; j_call: TRBJ1-2; cdr3_nt: TGTGCCAGCAGCGCCCTAGACTCAAGGGTGGGGGGGATTTCGGAAGGCTACACCTTC; cdr3_aa: CASSALDSRVGGISEGYTF
v_call: TRBV11-2; d_call: .; clone_size: .; j_call: TRBJ1-1; cdr3_nt: TGTGCCAGCAGCCCCATCGACAGGTCCCACTCTAAAGCTTTCTTT; cdr3_aa: CASSPIDRSHSKAFF
v_call: TRBV5-4; d_call: TRBD2; clone_size: few; j_call: TRBJ2-7; cdr3_nt: TGTGCCAGCAGCTTGTTAGCGGGAGGAGTAAGTAGCGAGCAGTACTTC; cdr3_aa: CASSLLAGGVSSEQYF
v_call: TRBV6-5; d_call: TRBD2; clone_size: once; j_call: TRBJ2-7; cdr3_nt: TGTGCCAGCAGTCAAGCGGGGTCAGCCTACGAGCAGTACTTC; cdr3_aa: CASSQAGSAYEQYF
v_call: TRBV5-1; d_call: .; clone_size: .; j_call: TRBJ1-1; cdr3_nt: TGCGCCAGCAGCTTGAGGGGGGGGGAGGCGAACACTGAAGCTTTCTTT; cdr3_aa: CASSLRGGEANTEAFF
v_call: TRBV7-2; d_call: .; clone_size: .; j_call: TRBJ2-7; cdr3_nt: TGTGCCAGCAGCCCCCGGTGGGGGGGCGCCTACGAGCAGTACTTC; cdr3_aa: CASSPRWGGAYEQYF